This T cell receptor beta chain was profiled in a study of cytomegalovirus exposure and HLA in healthy donors. Study-wide results and limits: The authors judged a highly shared variant cluster likely a sequencing artifact.

It was with 60 Vbeta and 13 Jbeta primers that the PCR ran. Assay used: immunoSEQ multiplex PCR; TCRdb lists only in-frame clones, some missing. The sample contains about 140,000 clones, more than 60% of which appear only once. Trimming removed 0 bases at V and 2 bases at J, with 19 bases between. Germline values: CDR1 SGHRS, CDR2 YFSETQ. This CDR3 is 18 amino acids long. This clone was picked up one time. Its antigen remains unknown. The V call is TRBV5-1, the J call TRBJ2-3; D may be TRBD2 (7 bases). The source is a man aged 35 to 55 in good health and CMV-seronegative. Source material: PBMCs. The CDR3 loop is CASSLVPRGLEVTDTQYF. The CDR3 DNA follows: TGCGCCAGCAGCTTGGTTCCGCGGGGGCTTGAAGTCACAGATACGCAGTATTTT.